This entry concerns a single T cell receptor beta chain. Here immunoSEQ multiplex PCR was the method, and the copy in TCRdb shows in-frame clones only, minus some. The table lists approximately 2.1 million clones, just over 90% of them singletons, with approximately 0.4% in the top ten. This specimen comes from a study of shared clonotypes between healthy human individuals. Study summary: The study used three CD4 naive, three CD4 memory, two CD8 naive and one CD8 memory plate per donor.

Germline values: CDR1 MNHEY, CDR2 SVGAGI. The CDR3 loop spans 14 amino acids. V was trimmed by 7 bases and J by 1 base, leaving 14 bases between them. The rearrangement uses TRBV6-5 and TRBJ2-7; D possibly corresponds to TRBD1 (6 bases). The sequenced sample consisted of naive CD4+ T cells from PBMCs. Described subset: CD45RA+ positively selected. This receptor was taken from a man between 18 and 35 years old in good health. Some clones in this sample may be carry-over from other donors' samples. The CDR3 here is CASKRGTLSYEQYF. The CDR3 DNA sequence: TGTGCCAGCAAAAGGGGGACATTGTCCTACGAGCAGTACTTC.